Listed here is a single T cell receptor (beta chain). The Seattle patients, enrolled during active infection, were followed longitudinally. Germline V gene lookup returns CDR1 MRHNA and CDR2 SNTAGT. CDR3 length: 13 amino acids. V lost 3 bases, J lost 0 bases, and 5 bases lay in between. This record comes from a study of blood T cell repertoires in COVID-19. Study summary: Both acute and convalescent COVID-19 samples were obtained from the United States, Italy and Spain. Sources were T cells, B-cell-depleted T cells, or PBMCs; the material itself was cDNA or gDNA.

In the study's own analysis: Using reference gene primer amplification, nucleated cell counts were estimated. TCRdb's copy holds only in-frame clones and misses some; the assay was immunoSEQ multiplex PCR. V and J calls and clone size come straight from that table; D and trimming were deduced from the DNA. The sample consists of around 63,000 clones, around 89% of them appearing once. The receptor comes from a woman aged 55 to 70 with COVID-19, enrolled during active disease. V usage is TRBV6-4 and J usage is TRBJ1-1; no definite D call. What was sequenced was peripheral blood. CDR3 amino acids: CASSEGVNTEAFF. The CDR3 bases are TGTGCCAGCAGTGAGGGAGTGAACACTGAAGCTTTCTTT.